Each of the 7 T cell receptor beta chains below was sequenced from the same sample in a study of tumor-infiltrating lymphocytes in oesophageal squamous cell carcinoma. TCRdb analysed the PCR reads with MiXCR anew, one entry per CDR3 protein. The profile shows about 3,700 distinct CDR3 sequences, around 15% of them singletons. Sequences were obtained from esophageal tumor tissue. The receptors come from a male donor with esophageal squamous cell carcinoma.

Details on this clonotype: Possible read error: a much larger clone is one base away. The chain carries TRBV5-3 and TRBJ2-4, with a weak D call TRBD2 (5 bases). TRBV5-3 is classed as an ORF, of uncertain function. The CDR3 consists of 17 residues. The CDR3 coding sequence is TGTGCCAGCAGCTTGGGCACCTCGGGCGGGGCCAAAAACATTCAGTACTTC. This translates into CASSLGTSGGAKNIQYF.

Notes on this clonotype: This CDR3 fails to terminate in the conserved phenylalanine or tryptophan, so it likely reflects a read error. The DNA is left out, because the CDR3 cannot be placed on it with certainty; the CDR3 is given as TCRdb lists it. V and J are TRBV12-3 or TRBV12-4 and TRBJ2-5; TRBD1 was called by the table and not checked on the DNA. With termini counted, the CDR3 has 17 amino acids. The CDR3 loop is CASSLAGGLIYGYTFGS.

This clonotype rates as medium-sized. The chain couples TRBV12-3 or TRBV12-4 to TRBJ2-1; 11 positions agree with TRBD2. The CDR3 length is 19 residues. The V segment lost 2 bases and the J segment 9 bases; nucleotides outside the gene matches: 18. CDR3 loop: CASSLQRRLAGGQVGEQFF. The DNA of the CDR3 is TGTGCCAGCAGTTTACAGCGGCGTCTAGCGGGGGGCCAAGTGGGTGAGCAGTTCTTC.

This clonotype is classed as large. V gene TRBV10-3 combines with J gene TRBJ2-1; TRBD2 matches at 13 bases. J gave up 7 bases and V 10 bases, and 4 bases lay outside the gene matches. The CDR3 is 13 amino acids. CDR1 and CDR2 (germline): ENHRY, SYGVKD. CDR3 sequence reads: CATGLAGANEQFF. CDR3 coding DNA: TGTGCCACTGGACTAGCGGGGGCAAATGAGCAGTTCTTC.

About this clonotype: The junction does not match germline at one end; this may be a read error. This chain links TRBV28 with TRBJ2-1; D is ambiguous. The V gene's germline CDR1 is MDHEN and CDR2 SYDVKM. There are 11 residues in the CDR3. The CDR3 coding sequence is TGTGCCAGGAGTTACCTCAGAAGGCAGTTCTTC. This codes for CARSYLRRQFF.

Worth noting for this clonotype: It is likely a read error, because the conserved phenylalanine at the end of the CDR3 is missing. The DNA is left out, because the CDR3 cannot be placed on it with certainty; the CDR3 is given as TCRdb lists it. The chain uses TRBV7-6 and TRBJ2-3; no check of the table's D call, TRBD2, against the DNA was made. Germline V lookup: CDR1 SGHVS, CDR2 FNYEAQ. The CDR3 is 16 amino acids long, termini counted. CDR3 sequence: CASSFGTSGGEQYFGP.

This clonotype was seen at least ten times. The chain couples TRBV4-1 to TRBJ1-1; the match to TRBD1 covers 9 bases. The trim removed 3 bases at V and 3 bases at J, leaving 20 bases unmatched. CDR1 is MGHRA and CDR2 is YSYEKL in the germline V gene. CDR3 length equals 20 residues. This chain's CDR3 is CASSHHTAGVWGQGYTEAFF. CDR3 nucleotide sequence: TGCGCCAGCAGCCACCACACTGCGGGGGTCTGGGGACAGGGATACACTGAAGCTTTCTTT.